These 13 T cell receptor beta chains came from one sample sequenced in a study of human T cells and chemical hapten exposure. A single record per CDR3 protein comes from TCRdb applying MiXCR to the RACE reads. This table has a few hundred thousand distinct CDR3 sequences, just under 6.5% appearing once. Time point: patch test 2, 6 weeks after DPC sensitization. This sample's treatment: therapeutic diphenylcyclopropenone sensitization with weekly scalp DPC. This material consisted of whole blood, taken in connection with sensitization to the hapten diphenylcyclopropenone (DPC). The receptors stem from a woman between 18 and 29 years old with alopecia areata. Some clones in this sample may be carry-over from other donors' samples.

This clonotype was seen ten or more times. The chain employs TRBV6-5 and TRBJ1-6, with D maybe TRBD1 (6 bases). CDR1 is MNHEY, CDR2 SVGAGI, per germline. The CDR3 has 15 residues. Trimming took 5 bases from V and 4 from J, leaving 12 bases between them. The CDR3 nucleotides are TGTGCCAGCAGTCCGGACAGAAGATATAATTCACCCCTCCACTTT. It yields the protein CASSPDRRYNSPLHF.

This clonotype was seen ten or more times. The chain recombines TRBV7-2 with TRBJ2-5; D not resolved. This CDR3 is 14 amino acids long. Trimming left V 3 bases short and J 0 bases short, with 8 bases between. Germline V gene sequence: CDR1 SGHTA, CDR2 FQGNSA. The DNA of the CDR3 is TGTGCCAGCAGCTTCGTCCCGTACCAAGAGACCCAGTACTTC. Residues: CASSFVPYQETQYF.

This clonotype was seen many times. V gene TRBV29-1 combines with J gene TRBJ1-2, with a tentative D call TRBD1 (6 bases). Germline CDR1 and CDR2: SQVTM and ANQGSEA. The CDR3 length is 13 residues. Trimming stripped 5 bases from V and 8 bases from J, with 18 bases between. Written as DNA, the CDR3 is TGCAGCGTTTTGAGGGGCCAGGGGATCGGCTACACCTTC. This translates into CSVLRGQGIGYTF.

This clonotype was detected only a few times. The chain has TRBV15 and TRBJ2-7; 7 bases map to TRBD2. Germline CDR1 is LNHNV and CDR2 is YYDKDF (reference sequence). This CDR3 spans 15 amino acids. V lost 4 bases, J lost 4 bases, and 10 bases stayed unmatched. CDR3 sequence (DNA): TGTGCCACCAGCAAGGCTGGCGGGGGAGGTTACGAGCAGTACTTC. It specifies CATSKAGGGGYEQYF.

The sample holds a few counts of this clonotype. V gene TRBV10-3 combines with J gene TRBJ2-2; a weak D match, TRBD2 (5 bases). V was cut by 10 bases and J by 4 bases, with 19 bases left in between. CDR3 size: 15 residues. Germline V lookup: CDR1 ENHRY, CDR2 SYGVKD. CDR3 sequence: CASQNGGSGTGELFF. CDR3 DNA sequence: TGTGCCAGCCAGAACGGCGGGTCGGGCACCGGGGAGCTGTTTTTT.

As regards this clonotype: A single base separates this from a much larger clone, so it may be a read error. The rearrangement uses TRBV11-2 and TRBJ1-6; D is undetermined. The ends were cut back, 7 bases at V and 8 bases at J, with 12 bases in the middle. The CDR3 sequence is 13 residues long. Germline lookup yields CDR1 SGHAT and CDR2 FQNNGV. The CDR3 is CASTFLFDSPLHF. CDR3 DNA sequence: TGTGCCAGCACCTTTCTTTTCGATTCACCCCTCCACTTT.

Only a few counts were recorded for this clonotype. The DNA for the CDR3 is TGTGCCAGCAGTTACGGTCGAAACACTGAAGCTTTCTTT. Translation gives CASSYGRNTEAFF. The chain employs TRBV6-2 or TRBV6-3 and TRBJ1-1; D gene ambiguous. Germline lookup yields CDR1 MNHEY and CDR2 SVGEGT. The CDR3 has 13 residues. Trimming took 2 bases from V and 2 from J, leaving 6 bases between them.

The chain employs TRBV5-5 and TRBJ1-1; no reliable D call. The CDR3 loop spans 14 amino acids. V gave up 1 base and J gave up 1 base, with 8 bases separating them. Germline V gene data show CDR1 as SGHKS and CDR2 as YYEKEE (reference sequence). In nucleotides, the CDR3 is TGTGCCAGCAGCTTGCCTTTGCGGAACACTGAAGCTTTCTTT. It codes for CASSLPLRNTEAFF.

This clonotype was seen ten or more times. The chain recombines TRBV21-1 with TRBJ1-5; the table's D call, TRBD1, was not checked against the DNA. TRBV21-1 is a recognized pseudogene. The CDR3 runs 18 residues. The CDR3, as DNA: TGTGCCAGCAGCAATAAGTATTTTCTCTTGGGGGGCAATCAGCCCCAGCATTTT. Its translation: CASSNKYFLLGGNQPQHF.

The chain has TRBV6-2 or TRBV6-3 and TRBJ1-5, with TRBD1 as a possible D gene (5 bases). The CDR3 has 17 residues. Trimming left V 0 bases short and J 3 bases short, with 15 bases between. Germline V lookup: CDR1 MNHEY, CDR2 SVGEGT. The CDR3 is CASSYSPGSLDNQPQHF. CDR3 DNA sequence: TGTGCCAGCAGTTACTCGCCAGGGTCTCTTGACAATCAGCCCCAGCATTTT.

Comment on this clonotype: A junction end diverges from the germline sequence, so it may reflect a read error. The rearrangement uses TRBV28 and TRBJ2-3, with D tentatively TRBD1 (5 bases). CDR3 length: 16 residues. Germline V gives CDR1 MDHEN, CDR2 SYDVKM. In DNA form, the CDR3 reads TGTGCCAGCAAAGAGGATTATTGGGGCAGCACGGATACGCAGTATTTT. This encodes CASKEDYWGSTDTQYF.

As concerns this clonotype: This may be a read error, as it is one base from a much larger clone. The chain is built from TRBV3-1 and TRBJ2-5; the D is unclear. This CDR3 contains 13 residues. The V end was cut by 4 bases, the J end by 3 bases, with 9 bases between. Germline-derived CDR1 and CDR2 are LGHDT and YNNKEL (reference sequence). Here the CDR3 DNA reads TGTGCCAGCAGCCGAGGCAATGAAGAGACCCAGTACTTC. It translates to CASSRGNEETQYF.

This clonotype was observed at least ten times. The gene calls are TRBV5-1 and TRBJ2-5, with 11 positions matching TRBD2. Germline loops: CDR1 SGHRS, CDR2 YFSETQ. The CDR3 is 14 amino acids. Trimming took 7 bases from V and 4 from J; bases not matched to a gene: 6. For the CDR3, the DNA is TGCGCCAGCTCCCCCGGGACTAGCGGAGAGACCCAGTACTTC. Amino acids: CASSPGTSGETQYF.